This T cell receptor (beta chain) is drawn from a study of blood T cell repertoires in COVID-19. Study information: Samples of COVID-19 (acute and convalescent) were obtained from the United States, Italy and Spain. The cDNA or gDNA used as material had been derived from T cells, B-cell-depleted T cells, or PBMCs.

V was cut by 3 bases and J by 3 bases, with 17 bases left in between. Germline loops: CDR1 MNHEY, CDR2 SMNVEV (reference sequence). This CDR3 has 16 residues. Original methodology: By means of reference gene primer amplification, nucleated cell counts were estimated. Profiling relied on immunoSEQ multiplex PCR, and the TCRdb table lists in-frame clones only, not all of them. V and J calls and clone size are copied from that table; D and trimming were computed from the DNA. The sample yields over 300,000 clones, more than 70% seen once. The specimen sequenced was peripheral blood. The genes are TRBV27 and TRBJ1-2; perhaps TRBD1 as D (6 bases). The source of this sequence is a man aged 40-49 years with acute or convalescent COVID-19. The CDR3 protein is CASSFWRTVGDYGYTF. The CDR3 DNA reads TGTGCCAGCAGTTTCTGGAGGACAGTGGGGGACTATGGCTACACCTTC.